Described below is a single T cell receptor beta chain sequence and its context. This specimen belongs to a study of blood T cells in healthy people across ages. V was shortened by 1 base and J by 1 base, with 11 bases between the two germline ends. Germline V gene data show CDR1 as SGHNT and CDR2 as YYREEE (reference sequence). The CDR3 contains 15 residues. With a J-beta primer mix and a sample-barcoded 5' primer, a second PCR ran about 7 to 11 cycles. TCRdb passed the 5' RACE reads through MiXCR, listing each CDR3 protein once. The sample carries roughly 1.5 million distinct CDR3 sequences, 35% to 45% recorded once.

Sequencing input: blood. This chain joins TRBV5-4 and TRBJ2-5; D is unclear. The clonotype was recovered from a woman under 30 in good health. This chain's CDR3 is CASSLKVSGQETQYF. CDR3 in DNA: TGTGCCAGCAGCTTGAAGGTATCGGGCCAAGAGACCCAGTACTTC.